The next 8 T cell receptor beta chains were all read from a single sample in a study of shared clonotypes between healthy human individuals. CD45RO-negative cells were positively selected for CCR7, leaving out terminally differentiated effector memory CD45RA+ cells. TCRdb's table, derived via immunoSEQ multiplex PCR, lists solely in-frame clones and lacks some. The table shows 1.5 million to 2.5 million clones, with around 96% occurring only once. Sequencing was done on a sample of naive CD8+ T cells sorted from blood. The origin of the receptors is a man between 18 and 29 years old in good health.

This clone was seen only once. One base away lies a much larger clone, so this may be a sequencing read error. Other DNA variants within this sample encode the same CDR3. The chain couples TRBV5-4 to TRBJ2-7; no clear D. This CDR3 has 13 residues. Germline CDR1 reads SGHNT; CDR2 reads YYREEE (reference sequence). V was pared by 2 bases and J by 0 bases, with 6 bases between. The CDR3 sequence: CASSLYSSYEQYF. The CDR3, as DNA: TGTGCCAGCAGCTTATACAGCTCCTACGAGCAGTACTTC.

This CDR3 is CASSFVETSYYGYTF. The CDR3 coding sequence is TGTGCCAGCAGTTTCGTAGAGACGAGTTACTATGGCTACACCTTC. J is TRBJ1-2 and V is TRBV28; no clear D gene. CDR3 length: 15 residues. V was pared by 3 bases and J by 3 bases, with 14 bases between. The germline V gene has CDR1 MDHEN and CDR2 SYDVKM.

This clone has just one count. The chain recombines TRBV4-1 with TRBJ1-1, with TRBD1 matching over 9 bases. V shed 7 bases and J 5 bases; nucleotides not matched to a gene: 8. The CDR3 loop spans 14 amino acids. CDR1 is MGHRA and CDR2 is YSYEKL in the germline V gene. The CDR3 sequence: CASTPGQGATEAFF. The CDR3 nucleotides read TGCGCCAGCACCCCGGGACAGGGAGCGACTGAAGCTTTCTTT.

A remark on this clone: Additional DNA sequences in this sample encode the identical CDR3. The chain recombines TRBV7-8 with TRBJ2-3, with 10 bases lining up with TRBD1. From germline, CDR1 is SGHVS and CDR2 FQNEAQ. V shed 6 bases and J 4 bases; nucleotides not matched to a gene: 4. This CDR3 is built from 14 residues. The CDR3 nucleotides are TGTGCCAGCAGTCTAGGGACAGGGGCAGATACGCAGTATTTT. Translating it yields CASSLGTGADTQYF.

The genes are TRBV28 and TRBJ1-1; D is undetermined. Germline CDR1 reads MDHEN; CDR2 reads SYDVKM. The V gene lost 3 bases and the J gene lost 2 bases, with 4 bases spanning the gap. The CDR3 contains 12 residues. CDR3 in DNA: TGTGCCAGCAGTTTGCCTAACACTGAAGCTTTCTTT. This gives the protein CASSLPNTEAFF.

This sequence joins TRBV4-3 and TRBJ2-7, with 7 nucleotides matching TRBD1. The CDR3 is made up of 19 amino acids. Trimming cost V 5 bases and J 0 bases; bases outside gene matches: 19. Germline values: CDR1 LGHNA, CDR2 YSLEER. In DNA, the CDR3 is TGCGCCAGCAGCGTTGAACGGGACAGTGAATATAATAGCTCCTACGAGCAGTACTTC. This sequence encodes CASSVERDSEYNSSYEQYF.

This sequence joins TRBV6-1 and TRBJ2-2; D may be TRBD1 (5 bases). The CDR3 sequence is 14 residues long. The V and J ends lost 6 bases and 3 bases respectively, with 11 bases between them. The germline V gene has CDR1 MNHNS and CDR2 SASEGT. The CDR3, as DNA: TGTGCCAGCAGGGATAGACAGTACACCGGGGAGCTGTTTTTT. This encodes CASRDRQYTGELFF.

A single count supports this clone. This rearrangement joins TRBV13 to TRBJ2-7; no firm D call. This CDR3 is 13 amino acids long. V was cut by 2 bases and J by 0 bases, with 5 bases left in between. Germline loops: CDR1 PRHDT, CDR2 FYEKMQ (reference sequence). The CDR3 region has the DNA TGTGCCAGCAGCTTAAGCCCCTCCTACGAGCAGTACTTC. It is translated as CASSLSPSYEQYF. The variable domain in full, completed from reference TRBV13 and TRBJ2-7, reads AAGVIQSPRHLIKEKRETATLKCYPIPRHDTVYWYQQGPGQDPQFLISFYEKMQSDKGSIPDRFSAQQFSDYHSELNMSSLELGDSALYFCASSLSPSYEQYFGPGTRLTVT.